The 14 T cell receptor beta chains below come from one sample, sequenced in a study of shared clonotypes between healthy human individuals. Profiling relied on immunoSEQ multiplex PCR, and the TCRdb table lists in-frame clones only, not all of them. Seen here are roughly 2.1 million clones, approximately 94% observed once, and the top ten hold 1.7%. Terminally differentiated effector memory CD45RA+ cells were excluded by CCR7 positive selection of CD45RO-negative cells. Source material: naive CD8+ T cells from PBMCs. The receptors were sampled from a man aged 18 to 30 in good health. Some clones in this sample may be carry-over from other donors' samples.

Comment on this clone: At the DNA level, this CDR3 is encoded by other sequences in the same sample as well. This chain joins TRBV2 and TRBJ2-6; TRBD1 might be the D (7 bases). Germline V lookup: CDR1 SNHLY, CDR2 FYNNEI. The V end lost 3 bases, the J end lost 0 bases, and 9 bases lay between the germline ends. The CDR3 length is 16 residues. The CDR3 DNA is TGTGCCAGCAGTGACAGGGGGGTCTCTGGGGCCAACGTCCTGACTTTC. Amino acids: CASSDRGVSGANVLTF.

This clone has a handful of counts. CDR3 loop: CASSLPRTITGELFF. The CDR3 DNA reads as TGTGCCAGCAGTTTACCCCGGACTATTACCGGGGAGCTGTTTTTT. The chain employs TRBV28 and TRBJ2-2, with D perhaps TRBD2 (6 bases). This CDR3 is built from 15 residues. V lost 2 bases, J lost 5 bases, and 12 bases lay in between. CDR1 MDHEN and CDR2 SYDVKM come from the germline V gene.

This chain uses TRBV25-1 with TRBJ2-1, with D tentatively TRBD1 or TRBD2 (6 bases each). Trimming cost V 7 bases and J 4 bases, with 14 bases left between them. The CDR3 runs 14 residues. Germline CDR1 MGHDK, CDR2 SYGVNS. The CDR3 DNA sequence: TGTGCCAGCACCCCACCGGGGGCGTACAATGAGCAGTTCTTC. Protein product: CASTPPGAYNEQFF.

The gene calls are TRBV2 and TRBJ2-3; possible D gene TRBD2, 5 bases. CDR1 and CDR2 (germline): SNHLY, FYNNEI. Trimming removed 6 bases at V and 0 bases at J, with 13 bases between. The CDR3 extends over 15 amino acids. CDR3 nucleotides: TGTGCCAGCAGGACCGGGAAAACTAGCACAGATACGCAGTATTTT. It encodes CASRTGKTSTDTQYF.

The chain couples TRBV4-2 to TRBJ2-3; D unclear. V shed 4 bases and J shed 4 bases, with 15 bases lying between them. The CDR3 covers 15 residues. The V gene's germline CDR1 is LGHNA and CDR2 YNFKEQ. Here the CDR3 reads CASSPWAVNADTQYF. The CDR3 DNA sequence: TGTGCCAGCAGCCCCTGGGCCGTTAACGCAGATACGCAGTATTTT.

The rearrangement joins TRBV6-5 to TRBJ2-2, with D unresolved. Looked up from germline, CDR1 is MNHEY and CDR2 is SVGAGI. The CDR3 covers 13 residues. Trimming removed 0 bases at V and 11 bases at J, with 10 bases between. CDR3 bases: TGTGCCAGCAGTTACTCGTCCCCCGATGAGCTGTTTTTT. Protein: CASSYSSPDELFF.

J is TRBJ2-5 and V is TRBV7-9; 10 bases map to TRBD1. The CDR3 is 17 residues long. The V gene end was trimmed by 3 bases and the J gene end by 5 bases; junction bases not matched to a gene: 12. The germline V gene encodes CDR1 SEHNR and CDR2 FQNEAQ (reference sequence). The CDR3 DNA is TGTGCCAGCAGCTTGGGCCATGGGACAGGGGATGGGGAGACCCAGTACTTC. This encodes CASSLGHGTGDGETQYF.

The chain carries TRBV13 and TRBJ2-1; 9 bases match TRBD2. This CDR3 is built from 15 residues. V trimming: 5 bases; J trimming: 7 bases; junction bases outside the gene matches: 9. Germline CDR1 PRHDT, CDR2 FYEKMQ (reference sequence). The CDR3 sequence: CASSPVIAGDNEQFF. CDR3 coding DNA: TGTGCCAGCAGCCCCGTTATAGCGGGAGATAATGAGCAGTTCTTC.

This chain's CDR3 is CASSFPEGRYEQYF. Written as DNA, the CDR3 is TGTGCCAGCAGCTTTCCGGAGGGCCGCTACGAGCAGTACTTC. The V call is TRBV7-3, the J call TRBJ2-5; a weak D match, TRBD2 (6 bases). The end of the DNA aligns better with TRBJ2-7, so the J call may be wrong. This CDR3 region has 14 residues. The germline V gene has CDR1 SGHTA and CDR2 FQGTGA.

The V gene is TRBV7-3, the J gene TRBJ2-6, with D possibly matching TRBD1 (6 bases). The germline V gene encodes CDR1 SGHTA and CDR2 FQGTGA. There are 16 residues in the CDR3. The V gene lost 4 bases and the J gene lost 1 base, with 11 bases spanning the gap. CDR3: CASSSYRESGANVLTF. The CDR3 DNA follows: TGTGCCAGCAGCTCCTACAGGGAATCTGGGGCCAACGTCCTGACTTTC.

The CDR3 loop is CASSRGIYQTGNEQYF. The CDR3 nucleotides read TGCGCCAGCAGCCGAGGGATCTATCAGACAGGGAACGAGCAGTACTTC. The chain links TRBV4-1 to TRBJ2-7, with 7 nucleotides matching TRBD1. The V segment lost 4 bases and the J segment 5 bases; nucleotides outside the gene matches: 14. Germline V gene sequence: CDR1 MGHRA, CDR2 YSYEKL. This CDR3 is built from 16 residues.

Remarks on this clone: Other DNA sequences in this specimen translate into the identical CDR3. The V gene is TRBV19, the J gene TRBJ2-7; tentative D call: TRBD2 (6 bases). The CDR3 sequence is 13 residues long. Germline CDR1 reads LNHDA; CDR2 reads SQIVND (reference sequence). V lost 4 bases and J 3 bases, leaving 10 bases between the germline ends. In DNA, the CDR3 is TGTGCCAGTAGTACGGGGACTGACTACGAGCAGTACTTC. Translating it yields CASSTGTDYEQYF.

This chain joins TRBV28 and TRBJ2-3; 9 nucleotides agree with TRBD1. With V trimmed by 2 bases and J by 3 bases, 3 bases remained unmatched. Looked up from germline, CDR1 is MDHEN and CDR2 is SYDVKM. There are 15 residues in the CDR3. CDR3 nucleotide sequence: TGTGCCAGCAGTTTACTGACAGGGGGTACAGATACGCAGTATTTT. Translation gives CASSLLTGGTDTQYF.

The rearrangement joins TRBV25-1 to TRBJ2-7; 7 nucleotides match TRBD2. In germline, CDR1 is MGHDK, CDR2 SYGVNS. This CDR3 is built from 13 residues. The trim removed 4 bases at V and 3 bases at J, leaving 3 bases unmatched. CDR3 in DNA: TGTGCCAGCAGTGCGGGGAGGGACTACGAGCAGTACTTC. Translation gives CASSAGRDYEQYF.